This passage covers 28 T cell receptor beta chains from one sample sequenced in a study of identical twins. Each CDR3 protein is one row after TCRdb ran MiXCR on the 5' RACE reads. The data show roughly 250,000 distinct CDR3 sequences, with 6.5% to 9% seen just once and under 7% held by the top ten. These data are also associated with another study on yellow fever vaccine responses in identical twins.

The sample was CD8+ T cells sorted from blood. The source is a woman aged 18-29 years in good health.

The sample holds a few counts of this clonotype. This sequence joins TRBV28 and TRBJ2-7; possibly TRBD1 or TRBD2 for D (5 bases each). V shed 5 bases and J shed 2 bases, with 16 bases lying between them. The germline CDR1 and CDR2 sequences are MDHEN and SYDVKM. The CDR3 runs 15 residues. The CDR3, as DNA: TGTGCCAGCAGTGGAAGAGAGGGGATGGCCTACGAGCAGTACTTC. Translated, it gives CASSGREGMAYEQYF.

This clonotype has only a few counts. This chain connects TRBV7-8 to TRBJ2-3; D is perhaps TRBD2 (7 bases). The CDR3 is 16 amino acids. The germline CDR1 and CDR2 sequences are SGHVS and FQNEAQ. V dropped 0 bases and J dropped 5 bases, with 15 bases sitting between them. In DNA form, the CDR3 reads TGTGCCAGCAGCTTAGCGGGGGGGCTTTTCCTAGATACGCAGTATTTT. Amino acids: CASSLAGGLFLDTQYF.

The chain carries TRBV6-5 and TRBJ1-5, with 8 bases identical to TRBD1. Germline trimming cut 2 bases from V and 4 bases from J; bases unmatched to any gene: 4. CDR3 length: 15 amino acids. Per the germline V gene, CDR1 is MNHEY and CDR2 is SVGAGI. The CDR3: CASSYGRGPNQPQHF. The DNA for the CDR3 is TGTGCCAGCAGTTACGGCAGGGGGCCGAATCAGCCCCAGCATTTT.

Ten or more counts support this clonotype. The CDR3 DNA reads as TGTGCCAGCAGCGTAGAAGACTCATCAAACAATGAGCAGTTCTTC. Translating it yields CASSVEDSSNNEQFF. This chain joins TRBV9 and TRBJ2-1, with D unresolved. This CDR3 comprises 15 residues. Germline CDR1 SGDLS, CDR2 YYNGEE. The ends were cut back, 0 bases at V and 5 bases at J, with 12 bases in the middle. The entire variable domain, with the rest obtained from reference TRBV9 and TRBJ2-1, is as follows: DSGVTQTPKHLITATGQRVTLRCSPRSGDLSVYWYQQSLDQGLQFLIQYYNGEERAKGNILERFSAQQFPDLHSELNLSSLELGDSALYFCASSVEDSSNNEQFFGPGTRLTVL.

This clonotype was recorded many times. The V and J genes are TRBV5-1 and TRBJ2-1, with TRBD2 matching 8 bases. CDR3 size: 21 residues. V dropped 0 bases and J dropped 1; count of bases not matched to a gene: 18. CDR1 SGHRS and CDR2 YFSETQ come from the germline V gene. The CDR3: CASSLDWDGSPGLDSYNEQFF. The CDR3 DNA sequence: TGCGCCAGCAGCTTGGATTGGGACGGATCTCCGGGACTAGATTCCTACAATGAGCAGTTCTTC.

This clonotype occurred many times. This chain connects TRBV10-3 to TRBJ1-2; TRBD1 might be the D (6 bases). CDR1 and CDR2 (germline): ENHRY, SYGVKD. Trimming took 3 bases from V and 13 from J, leaving 18 bases between them. The CDR3 loop spans 13 amino acids. In DNA form, the CDR3 reads TGTGCCATCAGTGACTCAGGACAGCCCTTCAGCACCTTC. Translated: CAISDSGQPFSTF.

V usage is TRBV29-1 and J usage is TRBJ1-1, with D possibly matching TRBD1 (6 bases). This CDR3 comprises 14 residues. Germline CDR1 SQVTM, CDR2 ANQGSEA. The ends were cut back, 4 bases at V and 3 bases at J, with 15 bases in the middle. CDR3 DNA sequence: TGCAGCGTTGTGTCGGGCAGGGGTCACACTGAAGCTTTCTTT. Translated: CSVVSGRGHTEAFF.

In its sample, this clonotype was seen many times. This sequence joins TRBV27 and TRBJ2-1; D not certain. V lost 0 bases and J 6 bases, leaving 6 bases between the germline ends. Germline V gene data show CDR1 as MNHEY and CDR2 as SMNVEV (reference sequence). CDR3 length: 13 amino acids. The CDR3 nucleotides are TGTGCCAGCAGTTTATCGTCCGCCAATGAGCAGTTCTTC. Translated, it gives CASSLSSANEQFF.

This clonotype was seen only a few times. This chain links TRBV12-3 or TRBV12-4 with TRBJ1-2, with 10 bases matching TRBD1. This CDR3 region has 16 residues. V shed 0 bases, J shed 4 bases, and the junction held 5 bases outside the gene matches. The CDR3 region is CASSLALTGGVYGYTF. The CDR3 DNA reads TGTGCCAGCAGTTTAGCGCTGACAGGGGGCGTCTATGGCTACACCTTC.

This clonotype was seen many times. This chain connects TRBV12-3 or TRBV12-4 to TRBJ2-7; D may be TRBD1 (6 bases). V was shortened by 2 bases and J by 3 bases, with 11 bases between the two germline ends. This CDR3 comprises 14 residues. CDR3: CASSLYGGLYEQYF. The CDR3 DNA is TGTGCCAGCAGTTTATATGGGGGCCTCTACGAGCAGTACTTC.

At least ten counts were recorded for this clonotype. This chain links TRBV7-9 with TRBJ2-1; TRBD2 aligns across 10 bases. Trimming cost V 3 bases and J 6 bases; bases outside gene matches: 8. Germline V gene sequence: CDR1 SEHNR, CDR2 FQNEAQ (reference sequence). The CDR3 is 16 residues long. CDR3 region: CASSFSGGAIFNEQFF. The CDR3 coding sequence is TGTGCCAGCAGCTTCAGCGGGGGGGCTATTTTCAATGAGCAGTTCTTC.

This clonotype came up a few times. This chain connects TRBV6-1 to TRBJ2-7; 12 bases align to TRBD2. Losses at the gene ends were 7 bases for V and 5 bases for J; bases not matched to a gene: 6. The CDR3 is made up of 14 amino acids. Germline-derived CDR1 and CDR2 are MNHNS and SASEGT. For the CDR3, the DNA is TGTGCCAGCACCCTAGCGGGAGGGCCGAACGAGCAGTACTTC. This sequence encodes CASTLAGGPNEQYF.

This clonotype has at least ten counts. This chain connects TRBV27 to TRBJ2-1; no reliable D call. Between the trimmed V and J ends, which lost 2 bases and 2 bases, there was a span of 10 bases. Per germline, CDR1 MNHEY and CDR2 SMNVEV (reference sequence). The CDR3 extends over 15 amino acids. CDR3 in DNA: TGTGCCAGCAGTTTAATTAGGTCAACCTACAATGAGCAGTTCTTC. It encodes CASSLIRSTYNEQFF.

This clonotype was observed at least ten times. The V and J genes are TRBV7-9 and TRBJ1-1; D gene uncertain. Germline loops: CDR1 SEHNR, CDR2 FQNEAQ (reference sequence). The CDR3 runs to 11 residues. V lost 5 bases and J lost 6, with 7 bases in between. The CDR3 DNA sequence: TGTGCCAGCAGCCCTTCTCCTGAAGCTTTCTTT. Residues: CASSPSPEAFF.

This clonotype was seen repeatedly, ten times or more. The gene calls are TRBV27 and TRBJ1-1; D may be TRBD1 (5 bases). The CDR3 consists of 14 residues. V lost 2 bases, J lost 3 bases, and 10 bases lay in between. Germline CDR1 and CDR2: MNHEY and SMNVEV (reference sequence). CDR3 protein: CASSLEGLYTEAFF. The DNA of the CDR3 is TGTGCCAGCAGTTTAGAGGGGTTATACACTGAAGCTTTCTTT.

Ten or more counts support this clonotype. V and J are TRBV7-9 and TRBJ2-1, with 7 bases aligning to TRBD2. The CDR3 sequence is 13 residues long. CDR1 SEHNR and CDR2 FQNEAQ come from the germline V gene (reference sequence). V shed 5 bases and J 8 bases; nucleotides not matched to a gene: 6. The CDR3 bases are TGTGCCAGCAGCCCGGGACTACCGGATGAGCAGTTCTTC. It specifies CASSPGLPDEQFF.

This clonotype was seen a few times. The rearrangement joins TRBV9 to TRBJ1-5, with D possibly matching TRBD1 (6 bases). CDR1 and CDR2 (germline): SGDLS, YYNGEE. The CDR3 contains 16 residues. Deletions cut 4 bases from V and 2 bases from J, with 16 bases between. The CDR3 region is CASSPPWGAGNQPQHF. The CDR3, as DNA: TGTGCCAGCAGCCCGCCCTGGGGGGCAGGCAATCAGCCCCAGCATTTT.

At least ten counts were recorded for this clonotype. The chain combines TRBV2 with TRBJ1-1; D not resolved. The V end was cut by 4 bases, the J end by 0 bases, with 6 bases between. CDR3 length equals 13 residues. Germline V CDR1 and CDR2: SNHLY, FYNNEI. The CDR3 DNA reads as TGTGCCAGCAGTGGGCGGTTGAACACTGAAGCTTTCTTT. It translates to CASSGRLNTEAFF.

The table lists this clonotype with a few counts. The chain combines TRBV7-9 with TRBJ2-3, with 7 nucleotides matching TRBD2. The junction had 9 bases not matched to a gene; V was cut back by 1 base and J by 2 bases. CDR1 is SEHNR and CDR2 is FQNEAQ in the germline V gene (reference sequence). This CDR3 has 17 residues. CDR3 DNA sequence: TGTGCCAGCAGCTTAGGAGGAGGCGGGGGAAACACAGATACGCAGTATTTT. Encoded protein: CASSLGGGGGNTDTQYF.

This clonotype was seen at least ten times. The V gene is TRBV14, the J gene TRBJ2-7, with D possibly being TRBD1 or TRBD2 (5 bases each). This CDR3 comprises 14 residues. V lost 4 bases to trimming and J lost 0 bases, with 10 bases between them. Looked up from germline, CDR1 is SGHDN and CDR2 is FVKESK. DNA for the CDR3: TGTGCCAGCAGCCCAGCAGGGAGCTCCTACGAGCAGTACGTC. It codes for CASSPAGSSYEQYV.

This clonotype was picked up a small number of times. V and J are TRBV28 and TRBJ1-4; no clear D. Germline CDR1 reads MDHEN; CDR2 reads SYDVKM. The CDR3 spans 14 residues. The V gene lost 2 bases and the J gene lost 5 bases, with 9 bases spanning the gap. DNA for the CDR3: TGTGCCAGCAGTTTACAGGCTCCGAATGAAAAACTGTTTTTT. It yields the protein CASSLQAPNEKLFF.

This chain connects TRBV15 to TRBJ1-2, with D unresolved. CDR1 LNHNV and CDR2 YYDKDF come from the germline V gene (reference sequence). This CDR3 spans 14 amino acids. Trimming took off 1 base at V and 6 bases at J, with 12 bases between the two ends. The CDR3 loop is CATSRGKMLNGYTF. The DNA of the CDR3 is TGTGCCACCAGCAGAGGGAAGATGCTTAATGGCTACACCTTC.

The chain recombines TRBV5-6 with TRBJ1-1; maybe TRBD1 (6 bases). The CDR3 is 14 residues long. Between the trimmed V and J ends, which lost 4 bases and 1 base, there was a span of 11 bases. The germline V gene has CDR1 SGHDT and CDR2 YYEEEE. CDR3 nucleotide sequence: TGTGCCAGCAGCCGGTGGGGGCAGAACACTGAAGCTTTCTTT. As protein: CASSRWGQNTEAFF.

This clonotype was found many times. The rearrangement joins TRBV29-1 to TRBJ2-7; D may be TRBD2 (6 bases). Between the trimmed V and J ends, which lost 6 bases and 5 bases, there was a span of 8 bases. Germline V CDR1 and CDR2: SQVTM, ANQGSEA. The CDR3 spans 10 residues. The CDR3: CSVGGNEQYF. The CDR3 DNA is TGCAGCGTAGGAGGGAACGAGCAGTACTTC.

Many counts were recorded for this clonotype. The V gene is TRBV4-1, the J gene TRBJ1-1; no firm D call. The CDR3 length is 13 residues. The V end lost 0 bases, the J end lost 2 bases, and 4 bases lay between the germline ends. From germline, CDR1 is MGHRA and CDR2 YSYEKL. CDR3 nucleotides: TGCGCCAGCAGCCAAGAAGCCAACACTGAAGCTTTCTTT. Its translation: CASSQEANTEAFF.

This clonotype was picked up a small number of times. The V and J genes are TRBV4-1 and TRBJ2-1; TRBD2 matches at 9 bases. J lost 2 bases, V lost 3 bases, and 2 bases had no gene match. The CDR3 consists of 15 residues. The germline V gene has CDR1 MGHRA and CDR2 YSYEKL. CDR3 residues: CASSQAGGPYNEQFF. CDR3 coding DNA: TGCGCCAGCAGCCAGGCGGGGGGGCCCTACAATGAGCAGTTCTTC.

This clonotype was observed at least ten times. This sequence joins TRBV3-1 and TRBJ2-5, with D perhaps matching TRBD1 (6 bases). Trimming cost V 0 bases and J 2 bases, with 10 bases left between them. Germline V gene lookup returns CDR1 LGHDT and CDR2 YNNKEL (reference sequence). CDR3 length: 15 residues. The CDR3 spells CASSQDSGQQETQYF. CDR3 DNA sequence: TGTGCCAGCAGCCAAGATTCCGGACAGCAAGAGACCCAGTACTTC.

This clonotype was seen many times. This chain joins TRBV12-3 or TRBV12-4 and TRBJ2-5, with 8 bases matching TRBD2. V lost 2 bases, J lost 1 base, and 3 bases stayed unmatched. The CDR3 length is 15 residues. CDR3: CASSLLAGFQETQYF. CDR3 DNA: TGTGCCAGCAGTTTACTAGCGGGTTTCCAAGAGACCCAGTACTTC.